This passage covers 26 T cell receptor beta chains from one sample sequenced in a study of cytomegalovirus exposure and HLA in healthy donors. Primers for the PCR totalled 60 Vbeta and 13 Jbeta. The data were produced by immunoSEQ multiplex PCR, yet TCRdb's version contains in-frame clones alone and is incomplete. The table lists 74,000 or so clones, less than 80% of them singletons. The sequencing input was PBMCs. Receptor source: a woman aged 40 to 50 in good health and CMV-seronegative.

The chain is built from TRBV5-8 and TRBJ2-1, with 13 bases that match TRBD2. The V gene's germline CDR1 is SGHTS and CDR2 YDEGEE. The CDR3 has 16 amino acids. Trimming removed 4 bases from V and 12 bases from J; junction bases left unmatched: 13. The DNA of the CDR3 is TGTGCCAGCAGCGTACAGACTAGCGGGGGGCCGCGACTGCAGTTCTTC. This codes for CASSVQTSGGPRLQFF.

The genes are TRBV29-1 and TRBJ1-2; TRBD1 matches 10 bases. The trim removed 6 bases at V and 6 bases at J, leaving 4 bases unmatched. The CDR3 has 12 residues. Germline CDR1 SQVTM, CDR2 ANQGSEA. The CDR3 coding sequence is TGCAGCGTAGACAGGGGGCAAGATGGCTACACCTTC. Translating it yields CSVDRGQDGYTF.

The chain has TRBV2 and TRBJ2-7; D not resolved. V shed 7 bases and J shed 0 bases, with 4 bases lying between them. CDR3 length: 11 amino acids. Germline CDR1 and CDR2: SNHLY and FYNNEI. The CDR3 loop reads CASTSSYEQYF. CDR3 sequence (DNA): TGTGCCAGCACCAGCTCCTACGAGCAGTACTTC.

This chain connects TRBV28 to TRBJ1-5, with D perhaps TRBD1 (5 bases). Trimming pared 4 bases from V and 0 bases from J, leaving 13 bases between. This CDR3 is built from 16 residues. Germline CDR1 and CDR2: MDHEN and SYDVKM. This CDR3 reads CASSYGGTDSNQPQHF. The CDR3 region has the DNA TGTGCCAGCAGTTACGGAGGGACGGATAGCAATCAGCCCCAGCATTTT.

The CDR3, as DNA: TGTGCCAGCAGCTTGGGAGGTAGTATGGGGCATGAGCAGTTCTTC. Its protein is CASSLGGSMGHEQFF. The chain employs TRBV28 and TRBJ2-1, with D tentatively TRBD2 (6 bases). Germline loops: CDR1 MDHEN, CDR2 SYDVKM. The V end was cut by 6 bases, the J end by 8 bases, with 20 bases between. The CDR3 runs to 15 residues.

In this sample, this clone turned up once. The chain couples TRBV6-4 to TRBJ2-5; 10 nucleotides match TRBD2. The germline V gene encodes CDR1 MRHNA and CDR2 SNTAGT. The V gene end was trimmed by 3 bases and the J gene end by 9 bases; junction bases not matched to a gene: 10. There are 15 residues in the CDR3. CDR3 region: CASSESSGGLEAQYF. In DNA form, the CDR3 reads TGTGCCAGCAGTGAAAGTAGCGGGGGGCTGGAGGCCCAGTACTTC.

The chain recombines TRBV6-5 with TRBJ1-2; TRBD1 might be the D (6 bases). Germline-derived CDR1 and CDR2 are MNHEY and SVGAGI. The CDR3 sequence is 13 residues long. V was pared by 6 bases and J by 8 bases, with 16 bases between. CDR3 residues: CASRPNREGGYTF. CDR3 sequence (DNA): TGTGCCAGCAGACCTAACAGGGAGGGCGGCTACACCTTC.

The chain combines TRBV28 with TRBJ2-7; 10 bases line up with TRBD1. Germline CDR1 reads MDHEN; CDR2 reads SYDVKM. CDR3 size: 14 residues. V trimming: 7 bases; J trimming: 5 bases; junction bases outside the gene matches: 8. The CDR3 DNA is TGTGCCAGCAATCTCCGACAGGGGGCCCACGAGCAGTACTTC. It codes for CASNLRQGAHEQYF.

This clone was counted once. V usage is TRBV5-1 and J usage is TRBJ2-3; D unresolved. This CDR3 comprises 15 residues. In germline, CDR1 is SGHRS, CDR2 YFSETQ. V lost 5 bases to trimming and J lost 1 base, with 14 bases between them. CDR3 protein: CASSALGVRTDTQYF. In DNA form, the CDR3 reads TGCGCCAGCAGTGCATTGGGCGTCCGCACAGATACGCAGTATTTT. Looking up the rest from reference TRBV5-1 and TRBJ2-3 gives the full variable domain: KAGVTQTPRYLIKTRGQQVTLSCSPISGHRSVSWYQQTPGQGLQFLFEYFSETQRNKGNFPGRFSGRQFSNSRSEMNVSTLELGDSALYLCASSALGVRTDTQYFGPGTRLTVL.

This sequence joins TRBV4-3 and TRBJ1-5, with 8 nucleotides matching TRBD1. V lost 3 bases and J lost 8; bases outside the gene matches: 12. This CDR3 has 16 amino acids. Germline loops: CDR1 LGHNA, CDR2 YSLEER. The chain's CDR3 is CASSQGAGGVGKPQHF. The CDR3, as DNA: TGCGCCAGCAGCCAGGGGGCAGGGGGCGTCGGTAAGCCCCAGCATTTT.

The chain employs TRBV29-1 and TRBJ2-3; TRBD1 agrees at 9 bases. The J segment lost 8 bases and the V segment lost 2 bases, leaving 11 bases of the junction unmatched. CDR1 is SQVTM and CDR2 is ANQGSEA in the germline V gene. The CDR3 contains 15 residues. In DNA, the CDR3 is TGCAGCGTTGAACCCGGGACAGGGCGCAGCGGTACGCAGTATTTT. Translating gives CSVEPGTGRSGTQYF.

This clone occurred once. The junction differs from germline at one of its ends, possibly a read error. The rearrangement uses TRBV7-7 and TRBJ1-3; D is unclear. CDR1 and CDR2 from the germline V gene are SSHAT and FNYEAQ (reference sequence). CDR3 size: 14 residues. The CDR3 here is CASSDVGLGNTIYF. The CDR3 region has the DNA TGTGCTAGCAGTGATGTTGGGCTGGGAAACACCATATATTTT.

The CDR3 DNA follows: TGTGCCAGCAGTTTTTGGGAGCTGAACACCGGGGAGCTGTTTTTT. This gives the protein CASSFWELNTGELFF. J is TRBJ2-2 and V is TRBV28; TRBD2 is a possible D gene (5 bases). Per germline, CDR1 MDHEN and CDR2 SYDVKM. The CDR3 has 15 residues. V was pared by 3 bases and J by 1 base, with 9 bases between.

The V call is TRBV9, the J call TRBJ2-5, with D maybe TRBD1 (7 bases). Germline assignment: CDR1 SGDLS and CDR2 YYNGEE. This CDR3 contains 14 residues. V was shortened by 3 bases and J by 5 bases, with 14 bases between the two germline ends. CDR3: CASSEQGGRETQYF. CDR3 in DNA: TGTGCCAGCAGCGAGCAGGGGGGCCGGGAGACCCAGTACTTC.

The chain combines TRBV14 with TRBJ2-3, with D possibly being TRBD1 (6 bases). Between the trimmed V and J ends, which lost 0 bases and 0 bases, there was a span of 10 bases. CDR3 length: 16 residues. The V gene's germline CDR1 is SGHDN and CDR2 FVKESK. CDR3 bases: TGTGCCAGCAGCCAAGACTACAGGGACAGCACAGATACGCAGTATTTT. Protein sequence: CASSQDYRDSTDTQYF.

This chain joins TRBV28 and TRBJ2-3, with D unresolved. V was clipped by 4 bases and J by 1 base, with 15 bases between them. The CDR3 runs 16 residues. Germline CDR1 is MDHEN and CDR2 is SYDVKM. CDR3 protein: CASSSRWASGTDTQYF. The CDR3 DNA reads as TGTGCCAGCAGTTCTCGTTGGGCATCGGGCACAGATACGCAGTATTTT.

This clone appeared a single time. This chain connects TRBV7-8 to TRBJ2-1; possible D gene TRBD1, 6 bases. V shed 4 bases and J shed 4 bases, with 17 bases lying between them. CDR1 is SGHVS, CDR2 FQNEAQ, per germline. CDR3 size: 16 residues. In DNA form, the CDR3 reads TGTGCCAGCAGCTCCCCGGGGCAGGGGAGATACAATGAGCAGTTCTTC. Amino acids: CASSSPGQGRYNEQFF.

This rearrangement joins TRBV7-2 to TRBJ1-1, with D perhaps matching TRBD1 (5 bases). Germline V gene lookup returns CDR1 SGHTA and CDR2 FQGNSA. The V end lost 4 bases, the J end lost 4 bases, and 13 bases lay between the germline ends. This CDR3 has 14 residues. The CDR3 nucleotides read TGTGCCAGCAGCTGGCCAGGAAGGGGCACTGAAGCTTTCTTT. This gives the protein CASSWPGRGTEAFF.

Of note for this clone: Other DNA sequences in this sample translate to the same CDR3. The V call is TRBV30, the J call TRBJ1-6, with D unresolved. V gave up 0 bases and J gave up 0 bases, with 6 bases separating them. CDR1 GTSNPN and CDR2 SVGIG come from the germline V gene (reference sequence). The CDR3 is 15 amino acids. The CDR3 DNA sequence: TGTGCCTGGAGTGTAGAGAGCTCCTATAATTCACCCCTCCACTTT. Translating it yields CAWSVESSYNSPLHF.

This sequence joins TRBV6-5 and TRBJ2-3; TRBD2 matches at 12 bases. The trim removed 6 bases at V and 4 bases at J, leaving 5 bases unmatched. The CDR3 extends over 15 amino acids. From germline, CDR1 is MNHEY and CDR2 SVGAGI. CDR3 region: CASSRLAGGPDTQYF. Here the CDR3 DNA reads TGTGCCAGCAGCCGCCTAGCGGGGGGGCCAGATACGCAGTATTTT.

V is TRBV19 and J is TRBJ2-7, with D unclear. This CDR3 is built from 15 residues. Trimming shortened V by 7 bases and J by 3 bases, and 19 bases separated the two germline ends. The germline gives CDR1 LNHDA, CDR2 SQIVND (reference sequence). The CDR3 sequence is CASTRDSNTIYEQYF. CDR3 nucleotide sequence: TGTGCCAGTACGAGAGACTCTAACACAATCTACGAGCAGTACTTC.

This chain joins TRBV6-1 and TRBJ1-2; D is uncertain. This CDR3 contains 14 residues. The ends were cut back, 6 bases at V and 4 bases at J, with 15 bases in the middle. The germline gives CDR1 MNHNS, CDR2 SASEGT. In DNA, the CDR3 is TGTGCCAGCAGGAACATGGTGGCAGGCTATGGCTACACCTTC. This sequence encodes CASRNMVAGYGYTF.

This chain links TRBV5-1 with TRBJ2-1, with 14 bases matching TRBD2. The CDR3 is 19 amino acids. Trimming at V came to 3 bases and at J to 2 bases, leaving 10 bases not matched to a gene. Germline lookup yields CDR1 SGHRS and CDR2 YFSETQ. The CDR3 DNA reads TGCGCCAGCAGCTACGGACTAGCGGGAGGCCGGGGGGCCTACAATGAGCAGTTCTTC. As protein: CASSYGLAGGRGAYNEQFF.

The rearrangement joins TRBV2 to TRBJ1-6; unclear D gene. There are 14 residues in the CDR3. Trimming removed 6 bases at V and 11 bases at J, with 17 bases between. From germline, CDR1 is SNHLY and CDR2 FYNNEI. The chain's CDR3 is CASREDGSWAPLHF. The CDR3 DNA reads TGTGCCAGCAGGGAGGATGGGAGTTGGGCACCCCTCCACTTT.

V is TRBV6-5 and J is TRBJ2-2; TRBD2 aligns across 12 bases. The CDR3 sequence is 14 residues long. Germline values: CDR1 MNHEY, CDR2 SVGAGI. V lost 6 bases to trimming and J lost 5 bases; unmatched junction nucleotides: 1. In DNA, the CDR3 is TGTGCCAGCAGGGGGACTAGCGGGACCGGGGAGCTGTTTTTT. Translation gives CASRGTSGTGELFF.

The chain is built from TRBV7-2 and TRBJ2-7; no firm D call. There are 13 residues in the CDR3. V was shortened by 2 bases and J by 2 bases, with 7 bases between the two germline ends. Per the germline V gene, CDR1 is SGHTA and CDR2 is FQGNSA. The chain's CDR3 is CASSLLQTYEQYF. DNA of the CDR3: TGTGCCAGCAGCTTATTGCAGACCTACGAGCAGTACTTC.